This T cell receptor (beta chain) came from a study of blood T cells in healthy people across ages. Sample-barcoded 5' priming and a J-beta primer mix drove a second PCR of 7 to 11 cycles. MiXCR was run by TCRdb on the 5' RACE reads, yielding one entry per CDR3 protein. The data contain fewer than 950,000 distinct CDR3 sequences, 35% to 40% of them singletons. This clonotype was seen repeatedly, ten times or more. This CDR3 comprises 14 residues. The germline V and J ends were trimmed by 0 bases and 7 bases, with 10 bases remaining between them. The source of this sequence is a man in his late teens or twenties in good health. The chain links TRBV12-3 or TRBV12-4 to TRBJ2-1; D is unresolved. Sequencing was done on a sample of blood. The CDR3 sequence: CASSLAPGENEQFF. In DNA form, the CDR3 reads TGTGCCAGCAGTTTAGCACCGGGCGAGAATGAGCAGTTCTTC.